This T cell receptor beta chain was recorded in a study of blood T cell repertoires in COVID-19. The wider study: Sample material is recorded as cDNA or gDNA derived from T cells, B-cell-depleted T cells, or PBMCs.

In germline, CDR1 is LGHNA, CDR2 YSLEER. The trim removed 3 bases at V and 5 bases at J, leaving 7 bases unmatched. CDR3 length: 15 amino acids. Produced via immunoSEQ multiplex PCR; TCRdb's table is partial and in-frame only. The table lists some 170,000 clones, roughly 76% of them singletons. The TCR originated in a woman between 45 and 65 years old with active or convalescent COVID-19. J is TRBJ1-1 and V is TRBV4-3, with 9 bases aligning to TRBD1. The sequencing input was peripheral blood. CDR3 coding DNA: TGCGCCAGCAGCCAGGACAGGGGCCCAAGGACTGAAGCTTTCTTT. Its translation is CASSQDRGPRTEAFF.